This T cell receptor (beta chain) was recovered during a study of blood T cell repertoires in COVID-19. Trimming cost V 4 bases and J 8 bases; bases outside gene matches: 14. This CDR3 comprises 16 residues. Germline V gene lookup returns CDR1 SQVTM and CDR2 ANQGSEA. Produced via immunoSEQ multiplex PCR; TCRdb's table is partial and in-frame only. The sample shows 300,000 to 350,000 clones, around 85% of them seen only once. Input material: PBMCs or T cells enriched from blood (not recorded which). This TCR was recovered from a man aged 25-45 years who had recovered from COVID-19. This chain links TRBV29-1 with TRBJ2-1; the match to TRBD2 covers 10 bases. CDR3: CSVARLGQRGGDEQFF. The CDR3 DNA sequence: TGCAGCGTTGCCAGGTTAGGCCAGCGGGGGGGAGATGAGCAGTTCTTC.